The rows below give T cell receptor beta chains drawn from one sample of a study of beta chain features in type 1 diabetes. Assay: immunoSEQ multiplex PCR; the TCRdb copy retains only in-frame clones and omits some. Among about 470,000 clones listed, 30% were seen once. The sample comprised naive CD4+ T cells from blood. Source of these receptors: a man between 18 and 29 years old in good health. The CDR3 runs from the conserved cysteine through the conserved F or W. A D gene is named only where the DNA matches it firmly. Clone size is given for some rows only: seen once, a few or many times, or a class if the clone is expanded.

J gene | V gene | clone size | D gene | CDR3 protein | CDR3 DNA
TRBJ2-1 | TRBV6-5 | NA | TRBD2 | CASSLTSGRTYNEQFF | TGTGCCAGCAGTTTGACTAGCGGGAGGACTTACAATGAGCAGTTCTTC
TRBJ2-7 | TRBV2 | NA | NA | CASSEAARSHF | TGTGCCAGCAGTGAAGCGGCTCGGAGCCACTTC
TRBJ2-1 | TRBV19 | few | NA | CASSSSSVYNEQFF | TGTGCCAGTAGTAGCTCTAGCGTTTACAATGAGCAGTTCTTC
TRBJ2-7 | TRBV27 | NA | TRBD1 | CASGSWDRVAYEQYF | TGTGCCAGCGGATCCTGGGACAGGGTCGCTTACGAGCAGTACTTC
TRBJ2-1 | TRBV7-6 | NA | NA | CASSLRNTHGIGSEQFF | TGTGCCAGCAGCTTAAGGAACACCCACGGGATAGGGAGTGAGCAGTTCTTC
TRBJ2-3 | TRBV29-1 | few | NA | CSVEWGVADTQYF | TGCAGCGTTGAATGGGGGGTTGCGGATACGCAGTATTTT
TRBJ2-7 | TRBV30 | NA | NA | CAWSRTVRVTEQYF | TGTGCCTGGAGTCGGACCGTCAGGGTGACCGAGCAGTACTTC
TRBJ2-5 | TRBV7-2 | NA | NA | CASSPRGKAETQYF | TGTGCCAGCAGCCCCCGGGGGAAAGCGGAGACCCAGTACTTC
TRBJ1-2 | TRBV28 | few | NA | CASSLFLVTGGYTF | TGTGCCAGCAGTTTATTTTTGGTGACTGGGGGCTACACCTTC
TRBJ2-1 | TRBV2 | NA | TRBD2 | CASSPRAGVFNEQFF | TGTGCCAGCAGCCCCAGGGCGGGAGTGTTCAATGAGCAGTTCTTC
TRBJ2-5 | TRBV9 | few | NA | CASSVGQWETQYF | TGTGCCAGCAGCGTTGGACAGTGGGAGACCCAGTACTTC
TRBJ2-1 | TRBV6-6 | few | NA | CASTLRRGPPYNEQFF | TGTGCCAGCACCCTGCGGAGGGGCCCACCCTACAATGAGCAGTTCTTC
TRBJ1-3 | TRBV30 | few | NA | CAWSVQGLYGNTIYF | TGTGCCTGGAGTGTACAGGGATTGTATGGAAACACCATATATTTT
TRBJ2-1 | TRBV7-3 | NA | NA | CASSWNPADSEQFF | TGTGCCAGCAGCTGGAACCCCGCAGATAGCGAGCAGTTCTTC
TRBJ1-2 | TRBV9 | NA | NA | CASSVVRMGSGYTF | TGTGCCAGCAGCGTAGTCCGAATGGGTTCGGGCTACACCTTC
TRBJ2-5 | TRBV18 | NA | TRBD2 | CASQSGGETQYF | TGTGCCAGCCAGAGCGGGGGAGAGACCCAGTACTTC
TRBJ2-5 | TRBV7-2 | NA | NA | CASSPQRYQETQYF | TGTGCCAGCAGCCCACAGCGGTACCAAGAGACCCAGTACTTC
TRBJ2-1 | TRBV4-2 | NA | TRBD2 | CASSARAGGENEQFF | TGTGCCAGCAGCGCTAGAGCGGGAGGGGAAAATGAGCAGTTCTTC
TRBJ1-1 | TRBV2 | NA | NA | CASSDRGTEAFF | TGTGCCAGCAGTGACAGGGGCACTGAAGCTTTCTTT
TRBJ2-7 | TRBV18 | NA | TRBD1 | CASSPGQGSHEQYF | TGTGCCAGCTCACCTGGACAGGGGTCCCACGAGCAGTACTTC
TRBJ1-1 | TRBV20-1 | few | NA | CSALNTEAFF | TGCAGTGCTCTGAACACTGAAGCTTTCTTT
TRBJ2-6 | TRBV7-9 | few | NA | CATYSSGANVLTF | TGTGCCACATACAGCTCTGGGGCCAACGTCCTGACTTTC
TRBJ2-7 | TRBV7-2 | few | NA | CASSLSGSEQYF | TGTGCCAGCAGCTTATCCGGCAGCGAGCAGTACTTC